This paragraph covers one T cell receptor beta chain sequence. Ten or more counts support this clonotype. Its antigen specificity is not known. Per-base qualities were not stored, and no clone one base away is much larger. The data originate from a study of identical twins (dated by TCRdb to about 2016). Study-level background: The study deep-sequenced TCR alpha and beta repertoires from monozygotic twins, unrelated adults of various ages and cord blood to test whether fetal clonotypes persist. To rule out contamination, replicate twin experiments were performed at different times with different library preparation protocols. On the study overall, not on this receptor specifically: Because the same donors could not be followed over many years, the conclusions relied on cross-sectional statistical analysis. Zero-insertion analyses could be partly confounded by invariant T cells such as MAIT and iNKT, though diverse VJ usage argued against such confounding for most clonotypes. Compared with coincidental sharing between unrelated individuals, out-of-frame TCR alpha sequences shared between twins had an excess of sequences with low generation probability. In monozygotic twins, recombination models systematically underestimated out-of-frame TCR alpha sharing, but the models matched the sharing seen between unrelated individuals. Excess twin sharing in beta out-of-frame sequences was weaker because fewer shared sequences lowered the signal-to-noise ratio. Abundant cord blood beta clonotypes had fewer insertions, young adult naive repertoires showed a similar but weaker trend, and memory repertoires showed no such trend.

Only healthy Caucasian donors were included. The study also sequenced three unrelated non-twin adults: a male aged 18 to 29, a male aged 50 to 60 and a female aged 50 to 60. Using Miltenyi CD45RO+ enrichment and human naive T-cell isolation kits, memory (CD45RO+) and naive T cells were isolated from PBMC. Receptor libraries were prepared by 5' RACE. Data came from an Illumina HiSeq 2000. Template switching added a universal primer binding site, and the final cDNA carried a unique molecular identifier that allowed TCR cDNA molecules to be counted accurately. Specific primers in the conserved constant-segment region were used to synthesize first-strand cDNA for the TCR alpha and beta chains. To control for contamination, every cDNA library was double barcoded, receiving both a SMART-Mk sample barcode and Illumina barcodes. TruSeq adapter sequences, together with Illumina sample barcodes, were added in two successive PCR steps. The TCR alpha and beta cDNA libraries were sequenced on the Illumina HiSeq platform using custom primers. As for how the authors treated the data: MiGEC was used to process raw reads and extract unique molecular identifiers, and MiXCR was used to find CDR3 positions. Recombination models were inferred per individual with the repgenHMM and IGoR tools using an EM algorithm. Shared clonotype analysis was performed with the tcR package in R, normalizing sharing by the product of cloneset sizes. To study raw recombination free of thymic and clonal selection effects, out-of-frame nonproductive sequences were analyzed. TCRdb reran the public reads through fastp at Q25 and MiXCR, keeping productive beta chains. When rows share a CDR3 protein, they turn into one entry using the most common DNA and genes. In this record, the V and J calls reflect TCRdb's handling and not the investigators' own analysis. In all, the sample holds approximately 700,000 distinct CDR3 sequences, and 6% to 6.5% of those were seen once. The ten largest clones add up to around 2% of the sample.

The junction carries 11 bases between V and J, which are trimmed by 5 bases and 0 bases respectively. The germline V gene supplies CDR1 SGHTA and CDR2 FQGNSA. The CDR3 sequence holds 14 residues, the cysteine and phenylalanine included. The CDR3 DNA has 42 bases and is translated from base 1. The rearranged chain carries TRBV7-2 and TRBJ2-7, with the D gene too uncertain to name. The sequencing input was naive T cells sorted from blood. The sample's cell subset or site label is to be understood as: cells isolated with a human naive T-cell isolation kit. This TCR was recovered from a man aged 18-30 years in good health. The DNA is TGTGCCAGCAGCCTCTCGGACCGCTCCTACGAGCAGTACTTC. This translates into CASSLSDRSYEQYF. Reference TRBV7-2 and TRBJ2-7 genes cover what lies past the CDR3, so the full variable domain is GAGVSQSPSNKVTEKGKDVELRCDPISGHTALYWYRQSLGQGLEFLIYFQGNSAPDKSGLPSDRFSAERTGGSVSTLTIQRTQQEDSAVYLCASSLSDRSYEQYFGPGTRLTVT.